Listed here is a single T cell receptor (beta chain). The antigen it recognizes is unknown. Nothing much larger sits one base from this clone, and base qualities are not available. This entry comes from a study of lymphopenia after photon versus proton radiotherapy (dated by TCRdb to between 2017 and 2020). A note on the overall study: In patients with gastrointestinal tumors who developed high-grade lymphopenia, the study compared the immunological effects of photon radiation therapy with those of proton radiation therapy. The study aimed to characterize how the two radiation modalities differ in their impact on the immune system. The cohort comprised roughly 20 patients with gastrointestinal tumors who received either photon or proton therapy and then developed lymphopenia. Overall study results and their limits: The authors looked at the survival association only in patients who died, and they framed better survival with proton therapy as a possibility rather than a demonstrated result. After the lymphocyte count nadir, photon-treated repertoires showed oligoclonal expansion, especially of CD8+ Temra cells, which drove the drop in diversity. During treatment, patients who received photon therapy lost naive T cells and TCR diversity and gained effector/memory populations, whereas patients who received proton therapy remained relatively stable. Across the cohort, among patients who died, a greater drop in TCR diversity after the nadir was inversely correlated with overall survival time.

The library was prepared using the immunoSEQ multiplex PCR assay. T cell repertoires were profiled with deep sequencing of rearranged TCR beta loci together with multiparametric flow cytometry. Held by TCRdb, this immuneACCESS table contains in-frame sequences only and omits some clones. Under half of the omission traces to an unresolved V gene where checked; the cause of the rest is unknown. In all, the sample holds about 29,000 clones, and about nine tenths of those were seen once. Clones ranked in the top ten supply 50% of the sample. From the germline V gene, CDR1 is SGHDT and CDR2 is YYEEEE. The V end gives up 2 bases and the J end 2 bases, leaving 5 bases in the junction not matched to a gene. The CDR3 contains 16 residues, cysteine and phenylalanine counted. The CDR3 DNA has 48 bases and is translated from base 1.

The chain links TRBV5-6 with TRBJ1-4, with 8 central nucleotides matching TRBD1. This TCR derives from a woman aged 55-75 years with cholangiocarcinoma. Some clones in this sample may be carry-over from other donors' samples. The material sequenced was peripheral blood, taken from a patient treated with proton-based radiotherapy. This receptor has the CDR3 CASSFTQGATNEKLFF. Here is the DNA: TGTGCCAGCAGCTTCACTCAGGGGGCTACTAATGAAAAACTGTTTTTT. When the CDR3 is completed using the reference TRBV5-6 and TRBJ1-4 genes on either side, the full variable domain is DAGVTQSPTHLIKTRGQQVTLRCSPKSGHDTVSWYQQALGQGPQFIFQYYEEEERQRGNFPDRFSGHQFPNYSSELNVNALLLGDSALYLCASSFTQGATNEKLFFGSGTQLSVL.